This T cell receptor beta chain originates from a study of Ad26.COV2.S vaccination and SARS-CoV-2 variants. Study outcomes and limitations: Non-spike TCR breadth showed similarity between vaccine and placebo recipients. Measures of TCR breadth and depth may have fallen short of total T cell responses.

Profiled with immunoSEQ multiplex PCR; TCRdb holds only in-frame clones, not every one. The repertoire holds around 250,000 clones, with about 89% as singletons. This CDR3 region has 14 residues. Per the germline V gene, CDR1 is SGHNT and CDR2 is YYREEE (reference sequence). V lost 0 bases and J lost 10, with 11 bases in between. Turning to this clone: The antigen is not known.

Treatment of the sample: roughly 19 received Ad26.COV2.S at low or high dose, single or two shots; several received placebo; per-sample allocation not given. Sampling was done on day 63 after the first vaccine or placebo injection. The individual, an adult aged 18-55 years, was a donor in Boston. Built on an Ad26 vector, the vaccine expressed Wuhan-strain SARS-CoV-2 spike. This chain joins TRBV5-4 and TRBJ1-6; tentative D call: TRBD1 (5 bases). The sequence derives from a person aged 18-60 years who received the Ad26.COV2.S COVID-19 vaccine or a placebo. The sequencing here drew on peripheral blood, taken in a trial of Ad26.COV2.S vaccine versus placebo. The CDR3 region is CASSLAGILSPLHF. CDR3 coding DNA: TGTGCCAGCAGCTTGGCAGGGATTTTGTCACCCCTCCACTTT.